This TCR beta chain emerged from a study of T cell responses to AZD1222 COVID-19 vaccine. Notes on this clone: Its antigen is still unknown.

TCRdb's copy holds only in-frame clones and misses some; the assay was immunoSEQ multiplex PCR. Of 90,000 to 110,000 clones in the sample, approximately 87% were seen once. Study-wide points: Repertoire sampling happened only post peak T cell response. The donors showed a predominance of white British ancestry and of females, with possible underestimation of clonal diversity. Only five to seven AZD1222 recipients tested seropositive at baseline.

The sample here was peripheral blood, taken 28 days after the second AZD1222 dose. The TCR was taken from an adult who received the AZD1222 COVID-19 vaccine.

CDR3 sequence: CASSGRGYNEQFF. CDR3 nucleotide sequence: TGTGCCAGTAGTGGGAGAGGCTACAATGAGCAGTTCTTC. This chain joins TRBV19 and TRBJ2-1, with a weak D call TRBD2 (5 bases). Germline CDR1 LNHDA, CDR2 SQIVND (reference sequence). The CDR3 totals 13 residues. Deletions cut 5 bases from V and 3 bases from J, with 8 bases between.